This TCR beta chain was found in a study of T cells in Graves' hyperthyroidism and ophthalmopathy. Overall study: Blood from the periphery was taken at initial diagnosis, before any treatment. Notes on the study in general: Before onset, ophthalmopathy was predicted by the model a median approximately 6.7 months earlier.

For this clonotype: Its antigen is as yet unknown.

Uncontrolled infection, other autoimmune disease, pregnancy and lactation each barred patients from inclusion. Amplification of TCR beta CDR3 regions was performed using RNA transcripts as template. A set of HTBI primers served as the primers for a first-round RT-PCR of the TCR CDR3. One entry per CDR3 protein results from TCRdb running MiXCR on the multiplex PCR reads. Of approximately 870,000 distinct CDR3 sequences in the sample, about 38% were seen once. The CDR3 covers 15 residues. With V trimmed by 5 bases and J by 5 bases, 5 bases remained unmatched. The sample was blood. This chain links TRBV12-3 or TRBV12-4 with TRBJ1-4; the match to TRBD1 covers 10 bases. The source of this sequence is a man between 18 and 29 years old with Graves' hyperthyroidism. The CDR3 DNA reads as TGTGCCAGCAGTCAGCGGACAGGGGGGAATGAAAAACTGTTTTTT. Encoded protein: CASSQRTGGNEKLFF.